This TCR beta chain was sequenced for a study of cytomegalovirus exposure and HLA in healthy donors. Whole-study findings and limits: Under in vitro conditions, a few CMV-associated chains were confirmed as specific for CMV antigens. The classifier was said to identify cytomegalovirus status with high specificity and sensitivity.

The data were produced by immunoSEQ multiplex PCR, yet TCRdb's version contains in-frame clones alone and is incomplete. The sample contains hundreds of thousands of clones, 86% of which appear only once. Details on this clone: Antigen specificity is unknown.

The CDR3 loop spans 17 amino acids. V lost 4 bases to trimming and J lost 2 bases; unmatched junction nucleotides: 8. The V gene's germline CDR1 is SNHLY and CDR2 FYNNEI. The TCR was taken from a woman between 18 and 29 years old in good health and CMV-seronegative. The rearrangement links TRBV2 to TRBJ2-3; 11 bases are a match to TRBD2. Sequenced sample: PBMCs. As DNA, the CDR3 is TGTGCCAGCAGTGCCGGGACTAGCGGACCGCTCACAGATACGCAGTATTTT. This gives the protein CASSAGTSGPLTDTQYF.